The 10 T cell receptor beta chains in this list originate from one sample, sequenced in a study of identical twins. Via MiXCR, TCRdb re-called the 5' RACE reads, giving one row per CDR3 protein. Counted here are 350,000 to 600,000 distinct CDR3 sequences, more than 13% occurring once; the ten biggest clones make up approximately 0.52%. The sample also formed part of further work on yellow fever vaccine responses in identical twins.

Sequencing was performed on CD4+ T cells sorted from blood. These receptors were taken from a woman between 18 and 29 years old in good health.

There are many counts of this clonotype. This chain uses TRBV18 with TRBJ2-5; D is undetermined. The V and J ends lost 3 bases and 1 base respectively, with 12 bases between them. This CDR3 has 15 amino acids. CDR1 KGHSH and CDR2 LQKENI come from the germline V gene. DNA of the CDR3: TGTGCCAGCTCACCGATTATCGGCGTCCAAGAGACCCAGTACTTC. As protein: CASSPIIGVQETQYF.

This clonotype was seen more than once but under ten times. The rearrangement uses TRBV11-2 and TRBJ2-3; TRBD2 matches at 9 bases. Germline V lookup: CDR1 SGHAT, CDR2 FQNNGV. The CDR3 sequence is 17 residues long. V gave up 5 bases and J gave up 4 bases; unmatched junction bases: 13. CDR3 nucleotide sequence: TGTGCCAGCAGCCCAGGGGATCGCGGGGGGGGCTCAGATACGCAGTATTTT. Its protein is CASSPGDRGGGSDTQYF.

This rearrangement joins TRBV7-9 to TRBJ2-1, with 11 nucleotides matching TRBD1. This CDR3 spans 16 amino acids. Looked up from germline, CDR1 is SEHNR and CDR2 is FQNEAQ (reference sequence). V lost 0 bases, J lost 5 bases, and 3 bases stayed unmatched. CDR3 region: CASSLAGQGAHNEQFF. CDR3 DNA: TGTGCCAGCAGCTTAGCCGGACAGGGGGCACACAATGAGCAGTTCTTC.

The CDR3, as DNA: TGTGCCAGCAGCCGGCGGCCGGGGGGGACTGAAGCTTTCTTT. Protein sequence: CASSRRPGGTEAFF. This sequence joins TRBV6-1 and TRBJ1-1; the D gene is possibly TRBD1 (5 bases). This CDR3 has 14 amino acids. Germline CDR1 is MNHNS and CDR2 is SASEGT. V lost 6 bases and J 5 bases, leaving 16 bases between the germline ends.

The J gene is TRBJ1-3, the V gene TRBV20-1, with TRBD1 as a possible D gene (6 bases). The CDR3 length is 15 residues. Per germline, CDR1 DFQATT and CDR2 SNEGSKA (reference sequence). Trimming took 6 bases from V and 4 from J, leaving 19 bases between them. CDR3 sequence reads: CSAPGRRGEGNTIYF. In DNA, the CDR3 is TGCAGTGCCCCTGGAAGGAGGGGGGAAGGAAACACCATATATTTT.

The chain joins TRBV6-1 to TRBJ2-7, with 7 nucleotides matching TRBD1. The length of the CDR3 is 15 residues. Germline V gene sequence: CDR1 MNHNS, CDR2 SASEGT. Trimming took 8 bases from V and 0 from J; bases not matched to a gene: 10. CDR3 residues: CASAPPGQSSYEQYF. As DNA, the CDR3 is TGTGCCAGCGCCCCCCCGGGACAGAGCTCCTACGAGCAGTACTTC.

The chain joins TRBV10-3 to TRBJ2-2, with D perhaps being TRBD1 or TRBD2 (5 bases each). Trimming took 7 bases from V and 0 from J, leaving 9 bases between them. CDR3 size: 14 residues. The germline gives CDR1 ENHRY, CDR2 SYGVKD. The chain's CDR3 is CAIKEGSNTGELFF. In DNA form, the CDR3 reads TGTGCCATCAAAGAGGGGTCGAACACCGGGGAGCTGTTTTTT.

This clonotype occurred a few times. The rearrangement links TRBV12-3 or TRBV12-4 to TRBJ1-5; D remains ambiguous. This CDR3 contains 14 residues. Trimming took off 3 bases at V and 5 bases at J, with 11 bases between the two ends. Here the CDR3 reads CASSLFVLDQPQHF. CDR3 nucleotides: TGTGCCAGCAGTTTGTTCGTTTTGGATCAGCCCCAGCATTTT.

The J gene is TRBJ2-4, the V gene TRBV18; 8 positions match TRBD1. Trimming removed 0 bases from V and 9 bases from J; junction bases left unmatched: 4. Per germline, CDR1 KGHSH and CDR2 LQKENI. This CDR3 has 14 residues. The CDR3 spells CASSPPKTGGIQYF. The CDR3, as DNA: TGTGCCAGCTCACCACCGAAAACAGGGGGCATTCAGTACTTC. Filled out from reference TRBV18 and TRBJ2-4, the complete variable domain reads NAGVMQNPRHLVRRRGQEARLRCSPMKGHSHVYWYRQLPEEGLKFMVYLQKENIIDESGMPKERFSAEFPKEGPSILRIQQVVRGDSAAYFCASSPPKTGGIQYFGAGTRLSVL.

This chain uses TRBV2 with TRBJ1-1; D unresolved. V lost 8 bases, J lost 6 bases, and 16 bases lay in between. Germline V CDR1 and CDR2: SNHLY, FYNNEI. The CDR3 spans 13 residues. The CDR3 loop reads CASVSLSGSEAFF. CDR3 coding DNA: TGTGCCAGCGTTTCCCTCAGTGGGTCTGAAGCTTTCTTT.